This TCR beta chain was profiled in a study of molecular identifiers for immune sequencing clone quantification. The V gene's germline CDR1 is WSHSY and CDR2 SAAADI. CDR3 length equals 15 residues. Trimming left V 8 bases short and J 9 bases short, with 20 bases between. This clonotype was counted a few times. TCRdb reprocessed the PCR reads via MiXCR and lists one record per CDR3 protein. The table lists under 650,000 distinct CDR3 sequences, about 20% of them singletons. This TCR derives from a human donor in good health. Some libraries in this study had Jurkat cell RNA spiked in. The V call is TRBV10-2, the J call TRBJ1-6; D perhaps matches TRBD1 (6 bases). Input material: naive CD8+ T cells from blood, with Jurkat cell RNA spiked in. Stated subset: FACS-sorted CD8+CD4-CCR7+CD45RA+ naive T cells. CDR3 coding DNA: TGCGCCAGCGGTTCTGGGGAAGGGGGGGGTTCACCCCTCCACTTT. This gives the protein CASGSGEGGGSPLHF.